This TCR beta chain was profiled in a study of shared clonotypes between healthy human individuals. Broader study findings: With few donors, the genetic and exposure-history diversity represented was limited.

Sequencing used immunoSEQ multiplex PCR; TCRdb keeps in-frame clones, though not all of them. The sample lists fewer than 400,000 clones; around 74% were seen once. Regarding this clone: The antigen is undetermined.

Germline lookup yields CDR1 SGHDN and CDR2 FVKESK. The CDR3 runs 16 residues. Trimming took 4 bases from V and 4 from J; bases not matched to a gene: 6. The sequence was collected from a man aged 25 to 40 in good health. The specimen sequenced was memory CD4+ T cells sorted from blood. Subset meaning: CD45RA-negative fraction. The chain links TRBV14 to TRBJ2-2; 10 bases align to TRBD2. The CDR3 sequence: CASSRRLAGGTGELFF. CDR3 in DNA: TGTGCCAGCAGCCGGCGATTAGCGGGAGGCACCGGGGAGCTGTTTTTT.